These 10 T cell receptor beta chains came from one sample sequenced in a study of cytomegalovirus exposure and HLA in healthy donors. PCR used 60 Vbeta primers and 13 Jbeta primers. Generated by immunoSEQ multiplex PCR, the TCRdb table keeps only in-frame clones and is missing some. Seen here are about 180,000 clones, over 70% observed once, and the top ten hold 0.5% to 0.55%. Sequenced: PBMCs. These receptors came from a woman between 50 and 59 years old in good health and CMV-seronegative.

This chain connects TRBV9 to TRBJ2-5; the match to TRBD2 covers 7 bases. CDR1 and CDR2 from the germline V gene are SGDLS and YYNGEE. The junction had 14 bases not matched to a gene; V was cut back by 4 bases and J by 8 bases. This CDR3 is 15 amino acids long. The CDR3 sequence: CASSPAGGTTRTQYF. In DNA, the CDR3 is TGTGCCAGCAGCCCCGCCGGGGGGACCACGCGAACCCAGTACTTC.

The chain uses TRBV19 and TRBJ1-5, with TRBD1 matching 8 bases. The germline gives CDR1 LNHDA, CDR2 SQIVND (reference sequence). This CDR3 has 16 residues. V lost 5 bases and J lost 7; bases outside the gene matches: 13. The CDR3 sequence: CASSETGVRTWQPQHF. The CDR3 DNA reads as TGTGCCAGTAGTGAGACAGGGGTCAGGACATGGCAGCCCCAGCATTTT.

The chain couples TRBV5-1 to TRBJ2-2; tentative D call: TRBD2 (6 bases). The germline V gene encodes CDR1 SGHRS and CDR2 YFSETQ. The CDR3 consists of 15 residues. The V end lost 7 bases, the J end lost 4 bases, and 17 bases lay between the germline ends. The CDR3 nucleotides read TGCGCCAGCGAAAAAGCTTTGGGGGGCACCGGGGAGCTGTTTTTT. Its translation is CASEKALGGTGELFF.

This chain uses TRBV6-5 with TRBJ2-5, with a tentative D call TRBD1 (5 bases). The last part of the DNA fits TRBJ2-7 better; the J call may be wrong. CDR3 size: 15 residues. Germline CDR1 is MNHEY and CDR2 is SVGAGI. The CDR3 bases are TGTGCCAGCACCGCTTTGGCCCAGGGCTCTTACGAGCAGTACTTC. Translating it yields CASTALAQGSYEQYF.

The CDR3 loop reads CASSFSGQGGQETQYF. DNA of the CDR3: TGTGCCAGCAGCTTTTCGGGACAGGGAGGCCAAGAGACCCAGTACTTC. V and J are TRBV11-1 and TRBJ2-5, with TRBD1 identical over 9 bases. Germline CDR1 reads SGHAT; CDR2 reads FQDESV (reference sequence). The CDR3 is 16 residues long. The junction had 6 bases not matched to a gene; V was cut back by 3 bases and J by 1 base.

About this clone itself: Its ends do not fully match the called genes, so a read error is possible. The V gene is TRBV6-6, the J gene TRBJ1-1, with 9 positions matching TRBD1. Germline assignment: CDR1 MNHNY and CDR2 SVGAGI (reference sequence). The CDR3 is 14 amino acids. This CDR3 is CASSYDRGNAEAFF. DNA for the CDR3: TGTGCCAGCAGTTACGACAGGGGGAACGCTGAAGCTTTCTTT.

The V gene is TRBV12-5, the J gene TRBJ2-7; TRBD2 might be the D (5 bases). The V end was cut by 3 bases, the J end by 2 bases, with 20 bases between. Germline CDR1 is LGHNT and CDR2 is FRNRAP. This CDR3 is 17 amino acids long. The CDR3 region has the DNA TGTGCTAGTGGTTTCCCACCCCCCCGGGATTTTCCCTACGAGCAGTACTTC. Amino acids: CASGFPPPRDFPYEQYF.

A note on this clone: The conserved final phenylalanine or tryptophan is absent from the CDR3, which likely points to a read error. Because the CDR3's place on the DNA is in doubt, the DNA is left out and the CDR3 is given as listed by TCRdb. The V and J genes are TRBV20-1 and TRBJ1-3; the D call of TRBD1 is as the table states it, not checked on the DNA. The germline gives CDR1 DFQATT, CDR2 SNEGSKA (reference sequence). Ends included, the CDR3 has 10 residues. The CDR3 spells CSALTRDRAM.

The V and J genes are TRBV5-1 and TRBJ1-5, with D possibly TRBD1 on 6 matching bases. Trimming pared 3 bases from V and 5 bases from J, leaving 15 bases between. This CDR3 has 15 residues. Per the germline V gene, CDR1 is SGHRS and CDR2 is YFSETQ. The CDR3 sequence: CASSWGGGTDQPQHF. DNA of the CDR3: TGCGCCAGCAGCTGGGGAGGGGGGACGGATCAGCCCCAGCATTTT.

A single count supports this clone. The genes are TRBV27 and TRBJ2-7; D uncertain. The germline V gene encodes CDR1 MNHEY and CDR2 SMNVEV (reference sequence). Trimming cost V 0 bases and J 7 bases, with 10 bases left between them. The length of the CDR3 is 13 residues. Here the CDR3 DNA reads TGTGCCAGCAGTTTATCGCTTCCGAGGGAGCAGTACTTC. It encodes CASSLSLPREQYF.